What follows describes a single T cell receptor beta chain. What it binds is not known. This entry is derived from a study of blood T cells in healthy people across ages. Overall study findings and caveats: Nothing was known about donor CMV status, and this possibly confounded expanded clonotype changes. Naive CD4+ cell counts and diversity both ran higher in long-lived than in aged donors.

With a J-beta primer mix and a sample-barcoded 5' primer, a second PCR ran about 7 to 12 cycles. Every cDNA was tagged by a template-switch adaptor with 12 random nucleotides. TCRdb re-called the 5' RACE reads with MiXCR, one entry per CDR3 protein. The profile shows more than 1 million distinct CDR3 sequences, 35% to 55% of them singletons. The V gene's germline CDR1 is PRHDT and CDR2 FYEKMQ (reference sequence). V shed 4 bases and J shed 11 bases, with 20 bases lying between them. The CDR3 runs 14 residues. The receptor comes from a woman aged 60-75 years in good health. The chain employs TRBV13 and TRBJ2-5, with D tentatively TRBD2 (6 bases). Source material: blood. CDR3 in amino acids: CASSSAGSGNEQYF. DNA of the CDR3: TGTGCCAGCAGCTCAGCGGGTTCGGGCAATGAGCAGTACTTC. The variable domain in full, with the rest retrieved from reference TRBV13 and TRBJ2-5, is AAGVIQSPRHLIKEKRETATLKCYPIPRHDTVYWYQQGPGQDPQFLISFYEKMQSDKGSIPDRFSAQQFSDYHSELNMSSLELGDSALYFCASSSAGSGNEQYFGPGTRLLVL.